What follows are 20 T cell receptor beta chains derived from one specimen sequenced in a study of shared clonotypes between healthy human individuals (dated by TCRdb to the early 2020s). Receptors were amplified or captured by the immunoSEQ multiplex PCR assay. This is the immuneACCESS table as TCRdb keeps it, with only in-frame sequences that have V and J called. A part of the clones is gone; compared with another copy, unresolved V genes explain less than half, and the rest is unexplained. For this sample the table gives approximately 1.1 million clones, of which approximately 78% were detected only once. The ten largest clonotypes hold more than 0.45% of the sample. The sample taken for sequencing was memory CD4+ T cells from PBMCs. This specimen's cell subset or site label, per the study, means: CD45RA-negative fraction. The receptor set was obtained from a man younger than 35 in good health. Some clones in this sample may be carry-over from other donors' samples.

The rearrangement uses TRBV4-3 and TRBJ1-3; D is unclear. V was trimmed by 0 bases and J by 2 bases, leaving 5 bases between them. This CDR3 has 14 residues. Germline V gene data show CDR1 as LGHNA and CDR2 as YSLEER. The CDR3 bases are TGCGCCAGCAGCCAAGAGGTTACTGGAAACACCATATATTTT. Translation gives CASSQEVTGNTIYF.

This chain uses TRBV7-8 with TRBJ2-1, with TRBD2 matching over 13 bases. Germline lookup yields CDR1 SGHVS and CDR2 FQNEAQ. The CDR3 has 14 amino acids. Trimming at V came to 8 bases and at J to 4 bases, leaving 2 bases not matched to a gene. The DNA of the CDR3 is TGTGCCAGCGAGGGACTAGCGGGATACAATGAGCAGTTCTTC. It codes for CASEGLAGYNEQFF.

The chain is built from TRBV6-5 and TRBJ2-3; D is unresolved. The length of the CDR3 is 14 residues. Trimming removed 2 bases from V and 5 bases from J, with 11 bases in between. The germline gives CDR1 MNHEY, CDR2 SVGAGI. The CDR3 sequence: CASSYRTWGDTQYF. The DNA for the CDR3 is TGTGCCAGCAGTTACCGGACGTGGGGAGATACGCAGTATTTT.

V and J are TRBV5-4 and TRBJ2-5; no clear D. V dropped 1 base and J dropped 4 bases, with 11 bases sitting between them. CDR3 length: 14 residues. From germline, CDR1 is SGHNT and CDR2 YYREEE (reference sequence). The CDR3 nucleotides read TGTGCCAGCAGCTTGCAACAGCTGGGAGAGACCCAGTACTTC. Protein: CASSLQQLGETQYF.

V is TRBV28 and J is TRBJ1-2; TRBD1 might be the D (5 bases). CDR3 size: 15 residues. V shed 5 bases and J shed 8 bases, with 21 bases lying between them. Germline V gives CDR1 MDHEN, CDR2 SYDVKM. The DNA of the CDR3 is TGTGCCAGCAGTCCCGGGACGGGTTTGGTGGGAGGCTACACCTTC. Protein sequence: CASSPGTGLVGGYTF.

The chain links TRBV4-2 to TRBJ1-4, with D possibly TRBD1 on 6 matching bases. Germline V CDR1 and CDR2: LGHNA, YNFKEQ. CDR3 size: 17 residues. Trimming removed 4 bases from V and 3 bases from J, with 18 bases in between. This CDR3 is CASSRGHSQGSNEKLFF. DNA for the CDR3: TGTGCCAGCAGCCGAGGCCACTCCCAGGGGTCTAATGAAAAACTGTTTTTT.

V and J are TRBV28 and TRBJ2-7, with 9 bases that match TRBD1. CDR1 and CDR2 from the germline V gene are MDHEN and SYDVKM. Unmatched junction bases numbered 7, after V lost 8 bases and J lost 2 bases. This CDR3 region has 14 residues. CDR3 sequence (DNA): TGTGCCAGCGCCCCGGGACAGGGCCCCTACGAGCAGTACTTC. Protein sequence: CASAPGQGPYEQYF. The full variable domain, rest sourced from reference TRBV28 and TRBJ2-7, is DVKVTQSSRYLVKRTGEKVFLECVQDMDHENMFWYRQDPGLGLRLIYFSYDVKMKEKGDIPEGYSVSREKKERFSLILESASTNQTSMYLCASAPGQGPYEQYFGPGTRLTVT.

The rearrangement uses TRBV28 and TRBJ2-5; D is possibly TRBD1 (5 bases). Trimming stripped 5 bases from V and 5 bases from J, with 18 bases between. Germline CDR1 is MDHEN and CDR2 is SYDVKM. CDR3 length: 15 amino acids. The DNA of the CDR3 is TGTGCCAGCAGTCCTTACAGGAGATTCCACGAGACCCAGTACTTC. This sequence encodes CASSPYRRFHETQYF. The full variable domain, completed using reference TRBV28 and TRBJ2-5, is DVKVTQSSRYLVKRTGEKVFLECVQDMDHENMFWYRQDPGLGLRLIYFSYDVKMKEKGDIPEGYSVSREKKERFSLILESASTNQTSMYLCASSPYRRFHETQYFGPGTRLLVL.

In this sample, this clone turned up a few times. This chain connects TRBV7-2 to TRBJ2-5, with TRBD2 matching over 9 bases. Germline V gene lookup returns CDR1 SGHTA and CDR2 FQGNSA. J was trimmed by 0 bases and V by 5 bases; bases with no gene match: 4. The CDR3 has 15 amino acids. In DNA, the CDR3 is TGTGCCAGCAGCCCCGGACTAGCGTACCAAGAGACCCAGTACTTC. Amino acids: CASSPGLAYQETQYF.

This clone was recorded once. The genes are TRBV14 and TRBJ2-5, with D perhaps TRBD2 (6 bases). Trimming took off 1 base at V and 5 bases at J, with 8 bases between the two ends. The CDR3 totals 13 residues. Germline-derived CDR1 and CDR2 are SGHDN and FVKESK. CDR3 DNA: TGTGCCAGCAGCCAAGCCCGGGGGGAGACCCAGTACTTC. This encodes CASSQARGETQYF.

V gene TRBV19 combines with J gene TRBJ2-7; 9 bases agree with TRBD1. The ends lost 4 bases at V and 3 bases at J; junction bases unmatched: 4. The germline V gene encodes CDR1 LNHDA and CDR2 SQIVND (reference sequence). The length of the CDR3 is 14 residues. The CDR3 reads CASSRTGASYEQYF. The CDR3 DNA reads TGTGCCAGTAGTAGGACAGGGGCAAGCTACGAGCAGTACTTC.

This chain links TRBV7-8 with TRBJ2-5; TRBD1 or TRBD2 may be the D gene (5 bases each). The CDR3 is made up of 14 amino acids. Germline V CDR1 and CDR2: SGHVS, FQNEAQ. Deletions cut 0 bases from V and 4 bases from J, with 9 bases between. CDR3 nucleotide sequence: TGTGCCAGCAGCTTAGCGCCAGGGAGAGAGACCCAGTACTTC. This encodes CASSLAPGRETQYF.

V gene TRBV29-1 combines with J gene TRBJ2-4, with D hard to call. CDR3 length: 14 amino acids. Trimming cost V 0 bases and J 6 bases, with 12 bases left between them. Germline V gene data show CDR1 as SQVTM and CDR2 as ANQGSEA. The CDR3 loop is CSVEDPGVANIQYF. The CDR3 DNA reads TGCAGCGTTGAAGACCCCGGCGTGGCAAACATTCAGTACTTC. Using reference TRBV29-1 and TRBJ2-4 for the parts outside the CDR3, the full variable domain is SAVISQKPSRDICQRGTSLTIQCQVDSQVTMMFWYRQQPGQSLTLIATANQGSEATYESGFVIDKFPISRPNLTFSTLTVSNMSPEDSSIYLCSVEDPGVANIQYFGAGTRLSVL.

Of note for this clone: Germline and junction disagree at one end, which may indicate a read error. This chain uses TRBV5-5 with TRBJ1-2; unclear D gene. This CDR3 region has 8 residues. The germline V gene encodes CDR1 SGHKS and CDR2 YYEKEE (reference sequence). CDR3 region: CASSWLSF. The CDR3 region has the DNA TGTGCCAGCAGCTGGCTCAGCTTC.

This chain connects TRBV7-3 to TRBJ2-1, with 8 nucleotides matching TRBD2. Germline assignment: CDR1 SGHTA and CDR2 FQGTGA. The CDR3 length is 15 residues. The V segment lost 1 base and the J segment 4 bases; nucleotides outside the gene matches: 3. CDR3 residues: CASSLKAGDYNEQFF. The CDR3 bases are TGTGCCAGCAGCTTAAAAGCGGGGGATTACAATGAGCAGTTCTTC. Filled out from reference TRBV7-3 and TRBJ2-1, the complete variable domain reads GAGVSQTPSNKVTEKGKYVELRCDPISGHTALYWYRQSLGQGPEFLIYFQGTGAADDSGLPNDRFFAVRPEGSVSTLKIQRTERGDSAVYLCASSLKAGDYNEQFFGPGTRLTVL.

The V gene is TRBV9, the J gene TRBJ2-5; D is undetermined. The CDR3 runs 12 residues. V was shortened by 7 bases and J by 0 bases, with 7 bases between the two germline ends. The germline CDR1 and CDR2 sequences are SGDLS and YYNGEE. The CDR3 reads CASGADQETQYF. The DNA of the CDR3 is TGTGCCAGCGGTGCAGACCAAGAGACCCAGTACTTC. The full variable domain, in which reference TRBV9 and TRBJ2-5 provide the parts outside the CDR3, is DSGVTQTPKHLITATGQRVTLRCSPRSGDLSVYWYQQSLDQGLQFLIQYYNGEERAKGNILERFSAQQFPDLHSELNLSSLELGDSALYFCASGADQETQYFGPGTRLLVL.

This clone was detected only once. The V and J genes are TRBV28 and TRBJ1-1; D possibly corresponds to TRBD1 (6 bases). V was cut by 11 bases and J by 4 bases, with 14 bases left in between. CDR1 MDHEN and CDR2 SYDVKM come from the germline V gene. The CDR3 runs 12 residues. This CDR3 reads CASYKGVTEAFF. The CDR3 DNA sequence: TGTGCCTCCTACAAGGGGGTCACTGAAGCTTTCTTT. The variable domain in full, completed from reference TRBV28 and TRBJ1-1, reads DVKVTQSSRYLVKRTGEKVFLECVQDMDHENMFWYRQDPGLGLRLIYFSYDVKMKEKGDIPEGYSVSREKKERFSLILESASTNQTSMYLCASYKGVTEAFFGQGTRLTVV.

Note on this clone: One end of the junction fails to match germline, which may point to a read error. The chain is built from TRBV7-2 and TRBJ2-7, with 9 positions matching TRBD1. The CDR3 is 14 amino acids. Per germline, CDR1 SGHTA and CDR2 FQGNSA. CDR3 in DNA: TGTGCCAACAGCCAGGGACAGGGATCCTACGAGCAGTACTTC. Translated, it gives CANSQGQGSYEQYF. Drawing the rest from reference TRBV7-2 and TRBJ2-7, the complete variable domain is GAGVSQSPSNKVTEKGKDVELRCDPISGHTALYWYRQSLGQGLEFLIYFQGNSAPDKSGLPSDRFSAERTGGSVSTLTIQRTQQEDSAVYLCANSQGQGSYEQYFGPGTRLTVT.

The CDR3 nucleotides read TGTGCCAGCAGTTTAGGGAGTGCGGCTTTCTTT. Residues: CASSLGSAAFF. The chain uses TRBV27 and TRBJ1-1; D call uncertain. This CDR3 has 11 residues. CDR1 is MNHEY and CDR2 is SMNVEV in the germline V gene (reference sequence). V was cut by 2 bases and J by 11 bases, with 9 bases left in between.

This chain links TRBV6-6 with TRBJ2-3, with 7 positions matching TRBD2. This CDR3 region has 16 residues. After removal of 5 bases from V and 1 base from J, the junction contained 9 bases not matched to a gene. The germline V gene has CDR1 MNHNY and CDR2 SVGAGI (reference sequence). DNA for the CDR3: TGTGCCAGCAGTGCCGGTGCGGGGAGGGGCACAGATACGCAGTATTTT. This gives the protein CASSAGAGRGTDTQYF.